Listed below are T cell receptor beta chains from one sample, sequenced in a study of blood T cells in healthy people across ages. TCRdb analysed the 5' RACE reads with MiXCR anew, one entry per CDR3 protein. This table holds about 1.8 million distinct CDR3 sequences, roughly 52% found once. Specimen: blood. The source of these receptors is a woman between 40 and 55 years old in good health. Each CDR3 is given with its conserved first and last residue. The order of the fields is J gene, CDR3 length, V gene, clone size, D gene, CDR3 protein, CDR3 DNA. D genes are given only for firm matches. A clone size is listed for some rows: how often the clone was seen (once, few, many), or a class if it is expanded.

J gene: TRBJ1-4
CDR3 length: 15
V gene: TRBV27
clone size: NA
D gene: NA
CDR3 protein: CASSSLGQFLEKLFF
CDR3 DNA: TGTGCCAGCAGTTCATTAGGACAGTTTCTCGAAAAACTGTTTTTT

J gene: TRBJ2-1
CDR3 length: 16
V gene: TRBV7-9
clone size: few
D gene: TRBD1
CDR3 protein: CASSLASGTGGYEQFF
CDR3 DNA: TGTGCCAGCAGCTTAGCGTCCGGGACAGGGGGTTATGAGCAGTTCTTC

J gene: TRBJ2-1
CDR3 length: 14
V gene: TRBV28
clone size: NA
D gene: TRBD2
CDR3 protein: CASSSTSEYNEQFF
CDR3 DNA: TGTGCCAGCAGTTCAACTAGCGAGTACAATGAGCAGTTCTTC

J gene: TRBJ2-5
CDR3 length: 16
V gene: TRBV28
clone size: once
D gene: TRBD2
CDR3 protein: CASSLWGTAGEETQYF
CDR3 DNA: TGTGCCAGCAGTTTATGGGGAACTGCGGGGGAAGAGACCCAGTACTTC

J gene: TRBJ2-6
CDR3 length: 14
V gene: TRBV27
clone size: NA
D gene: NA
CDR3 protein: CASSPFPGANVLTF
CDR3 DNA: TGTGCCAGCAGTCCATTCCCGGGGGCCAACGTCCTGACTTTC

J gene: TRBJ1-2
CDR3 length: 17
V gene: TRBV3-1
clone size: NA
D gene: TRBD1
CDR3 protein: CASSHLGGGGPHYGYTF
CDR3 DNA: TGTGCCAGCAGCCACCTAGGTGGAGGGGGCCCTCACTATGGCTACACCTTC

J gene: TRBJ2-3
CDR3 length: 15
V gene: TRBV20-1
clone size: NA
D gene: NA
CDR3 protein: CSARDPRGITDTQYF
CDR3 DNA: TGCAGTGCTAGAGATCCCCGGGGGATCACAGATACGCAGTATTTT

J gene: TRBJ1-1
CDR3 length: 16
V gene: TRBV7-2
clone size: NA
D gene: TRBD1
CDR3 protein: CASSPRTGAGNTEAFF
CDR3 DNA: TGTGCCAGCAGCCCACGGACAGGGGCCGGGAACACTGAAGCTTTCTTT

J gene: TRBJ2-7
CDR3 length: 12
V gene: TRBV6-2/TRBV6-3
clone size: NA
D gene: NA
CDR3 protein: CASSYPFYEQYF
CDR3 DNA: TGTGCCAGCAGTTATCCTTTCTACGAGCAGTACTTC

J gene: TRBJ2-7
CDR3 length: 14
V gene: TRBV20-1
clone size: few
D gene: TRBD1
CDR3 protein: CSARGWDRGFEQYF
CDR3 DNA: TGCAGTGCTAGAGGATGGGACAGGGGGTTCGAGCAGTACTTC

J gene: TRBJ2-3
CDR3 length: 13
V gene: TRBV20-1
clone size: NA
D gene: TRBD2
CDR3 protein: CSAREGGRNTQYF
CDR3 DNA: TGCAGTGCTAGAGAGGGGGGGAGGAATACGCAGTATTTT

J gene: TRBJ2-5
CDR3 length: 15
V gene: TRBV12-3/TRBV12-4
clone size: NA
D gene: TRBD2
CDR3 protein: CASRGLAVGRETQYF
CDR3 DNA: TGTGCCAGCAGAGGACTAGCGGTTGGTAGAGAGACCCAGTACTTC

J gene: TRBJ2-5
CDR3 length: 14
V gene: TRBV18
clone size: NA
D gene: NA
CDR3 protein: CASQGGQKQETQYF
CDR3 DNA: TGTGCCAGCCAAGGAGGACAGAAACAAGAGACCCAGTACTTC

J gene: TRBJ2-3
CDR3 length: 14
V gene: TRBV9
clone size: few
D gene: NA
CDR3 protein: CASSDGGVGDTQYF
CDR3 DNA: TGTGCCAGCAGCGACGGGGGAGTTGGAGATACGCAGTATTTT

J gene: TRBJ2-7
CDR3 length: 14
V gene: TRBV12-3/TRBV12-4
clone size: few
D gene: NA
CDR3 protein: CASSLYRSSYEQYF
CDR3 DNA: TGTGCCAGCAGTTTATATAGAAGCTCCTACGAGCAGTACTTC

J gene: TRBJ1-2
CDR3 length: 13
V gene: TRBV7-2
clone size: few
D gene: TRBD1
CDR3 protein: CASRETGAYGYTF
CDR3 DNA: TGTGCCAGCAGGGAGACAGGGGCCTATGGCTACACCTTC

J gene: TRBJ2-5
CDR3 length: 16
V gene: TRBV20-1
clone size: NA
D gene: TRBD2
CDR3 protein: CSAERLGRGSKVTQYF
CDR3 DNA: TGCAGTGCAGAACGACTAGGGCGGGGGTCCAAAGTAACCCAGTACTTC

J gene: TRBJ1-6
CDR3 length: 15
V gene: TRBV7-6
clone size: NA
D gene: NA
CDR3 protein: CASSLTPTGSSPLHF
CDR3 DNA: TGTGCCAGCAGCTTAACCCCAACCGGTAGCTCACCCCTCCACTTT

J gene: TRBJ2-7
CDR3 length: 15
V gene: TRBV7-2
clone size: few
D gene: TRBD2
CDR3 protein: CASSLEWTRGYEQYF
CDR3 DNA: TGTGCCAGCAGCTTAGAGTGGACTAGAGGCTACGAGCAGTACTTC

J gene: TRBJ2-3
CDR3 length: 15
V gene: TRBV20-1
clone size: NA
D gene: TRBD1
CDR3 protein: CSAPNRGIGTDTQYF
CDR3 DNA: TGCAGTGCTCCAAACAGGGGGATCGGCACAGATACGCAGTATTTT

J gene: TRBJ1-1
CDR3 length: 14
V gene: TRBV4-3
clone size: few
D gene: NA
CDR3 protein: CASSHTSGSGGAFF
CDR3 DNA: TGCGCCAGCAGCCATACGTCGGGCTCTGGGGGAGCTTTCTTT

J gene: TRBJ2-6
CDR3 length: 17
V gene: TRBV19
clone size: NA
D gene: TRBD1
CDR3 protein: CASSIGTGIPGANVLTF
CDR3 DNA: TGTGCCAGTAGTATAGGGACAGGGATCCCTGGGGCCAACGTCCTGACTTTC

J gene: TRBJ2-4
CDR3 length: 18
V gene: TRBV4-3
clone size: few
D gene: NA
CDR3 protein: CASSQDNIGAKGSGIQYF
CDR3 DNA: TGCGCCAGCAGCCAAGACAACATCGGGGCGAAGGGATCGGGCATTCAGTACTTC

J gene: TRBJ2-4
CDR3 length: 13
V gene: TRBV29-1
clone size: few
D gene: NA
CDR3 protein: CSVEGAGRDIQYF
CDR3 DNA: TGCAGCGTTGAAGGGGCAGGCCGGGACATTCAGTACTTC

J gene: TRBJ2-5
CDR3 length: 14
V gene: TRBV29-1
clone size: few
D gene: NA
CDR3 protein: CSFGIGGGVKTQYF
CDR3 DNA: TGCAGCTTTGGGATAGGAGGGGGCGTAAAGACCCAGTACTTC

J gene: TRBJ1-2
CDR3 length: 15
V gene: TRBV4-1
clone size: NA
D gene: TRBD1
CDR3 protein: CASSQDPGTAEGYTF
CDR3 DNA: TGCGCCAGCAGCCAAGACCCCGGGACAGCCGAGGGCTACACCTTC

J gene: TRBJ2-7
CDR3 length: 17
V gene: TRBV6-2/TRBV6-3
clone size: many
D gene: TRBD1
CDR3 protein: CASSPTDPGQGQLRWYF
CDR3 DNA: TGTGCCAGCAGTCCCACGGACCCGGGACAGGGACAACTAAGATGGTACTTC

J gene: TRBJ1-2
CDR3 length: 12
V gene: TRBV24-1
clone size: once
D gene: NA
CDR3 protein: CATSDQRYGYTF
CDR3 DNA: TGTGCCACCAGTGACCAAAGATATGGCTACACCTTC

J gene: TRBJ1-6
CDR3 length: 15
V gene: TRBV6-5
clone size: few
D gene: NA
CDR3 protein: CASSYTGPPIPPLHF
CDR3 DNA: TGTGCCAGCAGTTATACAGGCCCCCCAATTCCACCCCTCCACTTT

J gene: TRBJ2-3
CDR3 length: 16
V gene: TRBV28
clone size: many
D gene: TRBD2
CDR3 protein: CASRSQAGGKADTQYF
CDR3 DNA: TGTGCCAGCAGGAGTCAAGCGGGGGGGAAGGCAGATACGCAGTATTTT

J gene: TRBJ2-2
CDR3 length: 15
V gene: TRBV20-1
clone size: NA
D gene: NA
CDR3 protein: CSAVLRDSHTGELFF
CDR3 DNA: TGCAGTGCCGTTTTACGAGACAGCCACACCGGGGAGCTGTTTTTT

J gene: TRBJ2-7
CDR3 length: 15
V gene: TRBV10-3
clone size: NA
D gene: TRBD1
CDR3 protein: CAISDGTEFSYEQYF
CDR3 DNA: TGTGCCATCAGTGATGGGACAGAGTTTTCCTACGAGCAGTACTTC

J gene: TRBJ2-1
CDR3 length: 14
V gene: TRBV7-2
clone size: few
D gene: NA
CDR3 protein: CASGGGSSYNEQFF
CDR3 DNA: TGTGCCAGCGGGGGCGGGAGCTCCTACAATGAGCAGTTCTTC

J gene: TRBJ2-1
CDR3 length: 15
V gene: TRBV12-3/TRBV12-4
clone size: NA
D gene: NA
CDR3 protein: CASIPRGRGDNGQFF
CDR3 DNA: TGTGCCAGCATTCCCAGGGGCAGGGGGGACAATGGGCAGTTCTTC

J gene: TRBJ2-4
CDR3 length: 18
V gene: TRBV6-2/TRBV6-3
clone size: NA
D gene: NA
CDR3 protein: CASSSTGTTTGAKNIQYF
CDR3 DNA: TGTGCCAGCAGTTCCACCGGGACAACCACGGGGGCCAAAAACATTCAGTACTTC

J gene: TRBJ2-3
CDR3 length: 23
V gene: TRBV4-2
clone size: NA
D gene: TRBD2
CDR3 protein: CASSQGWFLAAASGGLSTDTQYF
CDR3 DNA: TGTGCCAGCAGCCAAGGTTGGTTTTTGGCCGCGGCTAGCGGGGGCCTTAGCACAGATACGCAGTATTTT

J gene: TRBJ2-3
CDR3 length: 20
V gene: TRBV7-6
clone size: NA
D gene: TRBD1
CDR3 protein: CASSLAPFSGTGGNTDTQYF
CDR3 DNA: TGTGCCAGCAGCTTAGCGCCTTTCTCTGGGACAGGGGGAAACACAGATACGCAGTATTTT

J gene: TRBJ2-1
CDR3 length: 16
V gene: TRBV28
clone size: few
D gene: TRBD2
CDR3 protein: CASRSLGGVSYNEQFF
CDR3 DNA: TGTGCCAGCAGGTCCCTTGGGGGGGTTTCCTACAATGAGCAGTTCTTC

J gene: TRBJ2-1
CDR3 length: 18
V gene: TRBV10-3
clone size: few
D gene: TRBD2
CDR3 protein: CAIAGTSGGPNGGNEQFF
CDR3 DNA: TGTGCCATCGCCGGGACTAGCGGGGGCCCGAATGGGGGCAATGAGCAGTTCTTC